Following are 21 T cell receptor beta chains from one sample sequenced in a study of breast tumors, draining lymph nodes, adjacent tissues. Each CDR3 protein gets one entry after TCRdb re-called the multiplex PCR reads with MiXCR. The table shows more than 15,000 distinct CDR3 sequences, with roughly two fifths occurring only once. Material: breast tumor tissue. The source of these receptors is a female donor with breast cancer. Some clones in this sample may be carry-over from other donors' samples.

This clonotype was observed many times. A much larger clone differs from this one at a single base, so this may be a read error. CDR3 bases: TGCGCCAGCAGCTTAGGAGGGACGAGGAGCGTCGATACGCAGTATTTT. Its protein is CASSLGGTRSVDTQYF. The chain uses TRBV5-1 and TRBJ2-3, with D maybe TRBD2 (6 bases). V was trimmed by 2 bases and J by 6 bases, leaving 19 bases between them. The CDR3 has 16 residues. In germline, CDR1 is SGHRS, CDR2 YFSETQ.

This clonotype was picked up many times. The rearrangement links TRBV12-3 or TRBV12-4 to TRBJ2-5, with D possibly called TRBD1 or TRBD2 (5 bases each). The CDR3 spans 13 residues. Deletions cut 8 bases from V and 3 bases from J, with 13 bases between. CDR3 nucleotides: TGTGCCAGCTCCTCCGGGACCGAAGAGACCCAGTACTTC. This gives the protein CASSSGTEETQYF.

This clonotype was observed many times. The chain links TRBV28 to TRBJ1-4; no reliable D call. V lost 3 bases and J lost 0, with 5 bases in between. The germline CDR1 and CDR2 sequences are MDHEN and SYDVKM. The CDR3 spans 14 residues. The CDR3 here is CASSFGTTNEKLFF. The CDR3 nucleotides read TGTGCCAGCAGTTTCGGGACAACTAATGAAAAACTGTTTTTT.

As concerns this clonotype: The CDR3 end shows no conserved phenylalanine or tryptophan, and so a read error is likely. No DNA is shown, since the ends of the CDR3 on it are uncertain; the CDR3 is the one TCRdb lists. The V and J genes are TRBV7-8 and TRBJ2-7; TRBD1, the D gene given by the table, was not confirmed from the DNA. CDR1 and CDR2 from the germline V gene are SGHVS and FQNEAQ. The CDR3 totals 11 residues, both ends included. CDR3 sequence: CASSSTGGRVL.

Many counts were recorded for this clonotype. The chain couples TRBV9 to TRBJ1-2; 8 bases are a match to TRBD1. This CDR3 region has 16 residues. Germline CDR1 is SGDLS and CDR2 is YYNGEE. V lost 2 bases, J lost 3 bases, and 9 bases stayed unmatched. The CDR3 coding sequence is TGTGCCAGCAGCGTCAGCGTGGACAGGGTAGACTATGGCTACACCTTC. Amino acids: CASSVSVDRVDYGYTF.

J is TRBJ2-7 and V is TRBV4-1, with TRBD2 matching over 7 bases. In germline, CDR1 is MGHRA, CDR2 YSYEKL. This CDR3 is 15 amino acids long. V was pared by 0 bases and J by 3 bases, with 5 bases of the junction left unmatched. The CDR3 loop is CASSQDRASGYEQYF. The CDR3 DNA is TGCGCCAGCAGCCAAGATCGGGCTAGCGGCTACGAGCAGTACTTC.

This clonotype was seen many times. The chain recombines TRBV9 with TRBJ2-3; D tentatively reads TRBD1 or TRBD2 (6 bases each). Per the germline V gene, CDR1 is SGDLS and CDR2 is YYNGEE. V shed 3 bases and J shed 10 bases, with 15 bases lying between them. This CDR3 has 13 amino acids. CDR3: CASSEGGGGSQYF. The CDR3 DNA is TGTGCCAGCAGCGAGGGGGGTGGAGGATCGCAGTATTTT.

At least ten counts were recorded for this clonotype. CDR3 protein: CASSFLGRVEQFF. The CDR3 coding sequence is TGTGCCAGCAGTTTCCTGGGCAGGGTAGAGCAGTTCTTC. The chain has TRBV12-3 or TRBV12-4 and TRBJ2-1; TRBD1 is a possible D gene (5 bases). Trimming removed 3 bases from V and 10 bases from J, with 13 bases in between. The length of the CDR3 is 13 residues.

This clonotype has just a few counts. A much larger clone lies one base from this, so it may be a read error. V is TRBV6-1 and J is TRBJ2-1, with 11 bases lining up with TRBD2. The CDR3 has 17 amino acids. The germline V gene encodes CDR1 MNHNS and CDR2 SASEGT. The ends lost 5 bases at V and 7 bases at J; junction bases unmatched: 13. The CDR3 DNA follows: TGTGCCAGCAGTCGATCGATAGCGGGAGGGACTGTAAATGAGCAGTTCTTC. It codes for CASSRSIAGGTVNEQFF.

The chain employs TRBV20-1 and TRBJ1-1; TRBD1 matches at 11 bases. V shed 4 bases and J 4 bases; nucleotides not matched to a gene: 8. Germline lookup yields CDR1 DFQATT and CDR2 SNEGSKA (reference sequence). The CDR3 runs 15 residues. This chain's CDR3 is CSATAGQGVVTEAFF. The CDR3 DNA reads TGCAGTGCTACGGCGGGACAGGGGGTGGTCACTGAAGCTTTCTTT.

V is TRBV12-3 or TRBV12-4 and J is TRBJ2-1; maybe TRBD1 (6 bases). The V end was cut by 3 bases, the J end by 1 base, with 10 bases between. The CDR3 runs 15 residues. The CDR3 DNA follows: TGTGCCAGCAGTTTTGGGGGCGCATCCTACAATGAGCAGTTCTTC. Amino acids: CASSFGGASYNEQFF.

This clonotype was found many times. This rearrangement joins TRBV11-3 to TRBJ2-1; unclear D gene. This CDR3 has 21 amino acids. The germline V and J ends were trimmed by 1 base and 5 bases, with 30 bases remaining between them. Per germline, CDR1 SGHNT and CDR2 YENEEA. The chain's CDR3 is CASSLGPDTKRASFHHNEQFF. For the CDR3, the DNA is TGTGCCAGCAGCTTAGGCCCAGACACCAAACGAGCCTCATTCCACCACAATGAGCAGTTCTTC.

V usage is TRBV29-1 and J usage is TRBJ1-5, with 9 nucleotides matching TRBD1. CDR1 is SQVTM, CDR2 ANQGSEA, per germline. The CDR3 runs to 12 residues. V shed 4 bases and J 5 bases; nucleotides not matched to a gene: 0. The CDR3 region is CSVGQGDQPQHF. The CDR3 nucleotides read TGCAGCGTTGGACAGGGGGATCAGCCCCAGCATTTT.

In its sample, this clonotype was seen many times. V is TRBV6-1 and J is TRBJ2-7; 7 nucleotides line up with TRBD1. The V and J ends lost 6 bases and 1 base, in that order; junction bases with no gene match: 3. The CDR3 has 13 residues. Per the germline V gene, CDR1 is MNHNS and CDR2 is SASEGT. The CDR3 loop reads CASRDRHSYEQYF. CDR3 sequence (DNA): TGTGCCAGCAGGGACAGGCATTCCTACGAGCAGTACTTC.

This clonotype occurred many times. Since a much larger clone is just one base distant, this may be a read error. The rearrangement joins TRBV20-1 to TRBJ2-5; 9 bases match TRBD2. V was clipped by 1 base and J by 1 base; unmatched bases: 7. The germline V gene encodes CDR1 DFQATT and CDR2 SNEGSKA (reference sequence). This CDR3 has 16 amino acids. The CDR3 here is CSARVSSGATQETQYF. CDR3 nucleotide sequence: TGCAGTGCTAGAGTTTCTAGCGGGGCCACCCAAGAGACCCAGTACTTC.

This clonotype was counted at least ten times. The gene calls are TRBV14 and TRBJ2-3; 11 nucleotides line up with TRBD2. V dropped 4 bases and J dropped 3; count of bases not matched to a gene: 6. The germline V gene has CDR1 SGHDN and CDR2 FVKESK. The CDR3 is made up of 16 amino acids. Written as DNA, the CDR3 is TGTGCCAGCAGCCCAGAACTAGCGGGAGTGACAGATACGCAGTATTTT. It specifies CASSPELAGVTDTQYF.

This clonotype was observed at least ten times. The chain couples TRBV7-2 to TRBJ2-3; D may be TRBD2 (5 bases). Germline assignment: CDR1 SGHTA and CDR2 FQGNSA. CDR3 length: 17 residues. Trimming removed 1 base at V and 0 bases at J, with 14 bases between. The CDR3 DNA sequence: TGTGCCAGCAGCTTAGGACCTGCGGGTCTTAGCACAGATACGCAGTATTTT. As protein: CASSLGPAGLSTDTQYF. The full variable domain, with the rest looked up from reference TRBV7-2 and TRBJ2-3, is GAGVSQSPSNKVTEKGKDVELRCDPISGHTALYWYRQSLGQGLEFLIYFQGNSAPDKSGLPSDRFSAERTGGSVSTLTIQRTQQEDSAVYLCASSLGPAGLSTDTQYFGPGTRLTVL.

This clonotype was found many times. The chain has TRBV7-2 and TRBJ2-3; 7 nucleotides agree with TRBD1. J was trimmed by 6 bases and V by 5 bases; bases with no gene match: 20. In germline, CDR1 is SGHTA, CDR2 FQGNSA. The CDR3 length is 18 residues. Here the CDR3 DNA reads TGTGCCAGCAGCGGCCGACAGGGAACTCCTACCCTATCGGATACGCAGTATTTT. Its protein is CASSGRQGTPTLSDTQYF.

Details on this clonotype: One base away lies a much larger clone, so this may be a sequencing read error. The V gene is TRBV6-5, the J gene TRBJ2-4; TRBD2 agrees at 11 bases. This CDR3 has 14 residues. Germline values: CDR1 MNHEY, CDR2 SVGAGI. With 8 bases clipped from V and 7 bases from J, the junction kept 7 bases outside the gene matches. CDR3: CASRPTSGSNIQYF. DNA for the CDR3: TGTGCCAGCCGCCCAACTAGCGGGAGTAACATTCAGTACTTC.

Many counts were recorded for this clonotype. The J gene is TRBJ2-7, the V gene TRBV5-1, with D maybe TRBD2 (6 bases). The CDR3 totals 10 residues. Germline CDR1 is SGHRS and CDR2 is YFSETQ. V shed 3 bases and J shed 13 bases, with 11 bases lying between them. In nucleotides, the CDR3 is TGCGCCAGCAGCTGGAGGCGGGATTACTTC. Its protein is CASSWRRDYF.

This clonotype turned up a few times. The chain combines TRBV7-2 with TRBJ1-2, with 7 positions matching TRBD1. CDR3 length equals 16 residues. After removal of 2 bases from V and 0 bases from J, the junction contained 6 bases not matched to a gene. Germline assignment: CDR1 SGHTA and CDR2 FQGNSA. In nucleotides, the CDR3 is TGTGCCAGCAGCTTATCCCCCGGGACAGCTAACTATGGCTACACCTTC. Encoded protein: CASSLSPGTANYGYTF.